Each of the 27 T cell receptor beta chains below was sequenced from the same sample in a study of blood T cell repertoires in COVID-19. The table came from immunoSEQ multiplex PCR; TCRdb's copy has only in-frame clones and leaves some out. The sample records some 190,000 clones, about 80% being singletons. Sequenced: peripheral blood. The receptors shown here come from a woman aged 45 to 65 with active or convalescent COVID-19.

The rearrangement uses TRBV19 and TRBJ2-7; 9 bases match TRBD1. Germline assignment: CDR1 LNHDA and CDR2 SQIVND (reference sequence). The CDR3 has 13 residues. The ends lost 8 bases at V and 2 bases at J; junction bases unmatched: 4. In nucleotides, the CDR3 is TGTGCCAGTCGGGACAGGGCAGCCTACGAGCAGTACTTC. It is translated as CASRDRAAYEQYF. The whole variable domain, filled in from reference TRBV19 and TRBJ2-7, reads DGGITQSPKYLFRKEGQNVTLSCEQNLNHDAMYWYRQDPGQGLRLIYYSQIVNDFQKGDIAEGYSVSREKKESFPLTVTSAQKNPTAFYLCASRDRAAYEQYFGPGTRLTVT.

The chain uses TRBV10-3 and TRBJ2-7; a possible D gene is TRBD1 (6 bases). The V gene lost 0 bases and the J gene lost 3 bases, with 18 bases spanning the gap. This CDR3 contains 17 residues. Germline loops: CDR1 ENHRY, CDR2 SYGVKD. Here the CDR3 reads CAISESGAYGTFYEQYF. The DNA for the CDR3 is TGTGCCATCAGTGAGTCGGGCGCCTATGGGACATTCTACGAGCAGTACTTC.

This clone showed up just once. DNA for the CDR3: TGTGCCAGCAGCTTAGAGGGGACAGACTCCTACAATGAGCAGTTCTTC. It yields the protein CASSLEGTDSYNEQFF. The genes are TRBV7-2 and TRBJ2-1; TRBD1 agrees at 7 bases. The CDR3 has 16 residues. J gave up 0 bases and V 1 base, and 3 bases lay outside the gene matches. CDR1 and CDR2 (germline): SGHTA, FQGNSA. Full variable domain (missing parts from reference TRBV7-2 and TRBJ2-1): GAGVSQSPSNKVTEKGKDVELRCDPISGHTALYWYRQSLGQGLEFLIYFQGNSAPDKSGLPSDRFSAERTGGSVSTLTIQRTQQEDSAVYLCASSLEGTDSYNEQFFGPGTRLTVL.

CDR3 amino acids: CASSRQGRSGNTIYF. The CDR3 DNA sequence: TGTGCCAGCAGTCGACAGGGGAGGTCTGGAAACACCATATATTTT. This rearrangement joins TRBV2 to TRBJ1-3, with TRBD1 matching 8 bases. After removal of 5 bases from V and 1 base from J, the junction contained 4 bases not matched to a gene. The CDR3 loop spans 15 amino acids. CDR1 and CDR2 (germline): SNHLY, FYNNEI.

The gene calls are TRBV30 and TRBJ1-1; a possible D gene is TRBD1 (6 bases). Germline loops: CDR1 GTSNPN, CDR2 SVGIG (reference sequence). The CDR3 extends over 13 amino acids. The V end lost 8 bases, the J end lost 1 base, and 14 bases lay between the germline ends. DNA of the CDR3: TGTGCCGGAGGCCAGGGGAGGAACACTGAAGCTTTCTTT. Amino acids: CAGGQGRNTEAFF. Full variable domain (outside the CDR3, taken from reference TRBV30 and TRBJ1-1): SQTIHQWPATLVQPVGSPLSLECTVEGTSNPNLYWYRQAAGRGLQLLFYSVGIGQISSEVPQNLSASRPQDRQFILSSKKLLLSDSGFYLCAGGQGRNTEAFFGQGTRLTVV.

The J gene is TRBJ2-3, the V gene TRBV28; D perhaps matches TRBD1 (6 bases). The CDR3 has 14 amino acids. CDR1 and CDR2 (germline): MDHEN, SYDVKM. V gave up 2 bases and J gave up 6 bases, with 12 bases separating them. The CDR3 DNA follows: TGTGCCAGCAGTTTAGAGGGGGTTGGGGATACGCAGTATTTT. The encoded protein is CASSLEGVGDTQYF.

The rearrangement uses TRBV10-3 and TRBJ2-2; D possibly corresponds to TRBD1 (5 bases). The V end lost 4 bases, the J end lost 0 bases, and 12 bases lay between the germline ends. The germline gives CDR1 ENHRY, CDR2 SYGVKD. The CDR3 length is 16 residues. CDR3 loop: CAISGQQDPNTGELFF. DNA of the CDR3: TGTGCCATCAGTGGCCAACAGGACCCGAACACCGGGGAGCTGTTTTTT.

DNA for the CDR3: TGCGCCAGCAGCCAGGACAGTTCTAGCACAGATACGCAGTATTTT. Translated, it gives CASSQDSSSTDTQYF. The J gene is TRBJ2-3, the V gene TRBV4-3, with D possibly matching TRBD1 (6 bases). The CDR3 spans 15 residues. In germline, CDR1 is LGHNA, CDR2 YSLEER. Trimming pared 3 bases from V and 0 bases from J, leaving 10 bases between.

The V call is TRBV9, the J call TRBJ2-5; possible D gene TRBD2, 6 bases. Trimming took 4 bases from V and 9 from J, leaving 19 bases between them. Germline V gene sequence: CDR1 SGDLS, CDR2 YYNGEE. CDR3 length: 14 amino acids. The CDR3 sequence is CASSPTGPSGAQYF. CDR3 bases: TGTGCCAGCAGCCCAACAGGACCGTCGGGGGCCCAGTACTTC.

The V gene is TRBV2, the J gene TRBJ2-7; D unclear. The length of the CDR3 is 12 residues. V shed 1 base and J shed 7 bases, with 8 bases lying between them. Germline V lookup: CDR1 SNHLY, CDR2 FYNNEI. Here the CDR3 reads CASSEGSTEQYF. DNA of the CDR3: TGTGCCAGCAGTGAAGGGAGCACTGAGCAGTACTTC.

The chain combines TRBV27 with TRBJ1-1; 9 nucleotides match TRBD1. Germline V gene data show CDR1 as MNHEY and CDR2 as SMNVEV (reference sequence). This CDR3 has 16 amino acids. Trimming at V came to 5 bases and at J to 6 bases, leaving 13 bases not matched to a gene. The CDR3 DNA reads as TGTGCCAGCAGTAAATACAGGGGGCCCGTTTTGTCTGAAGCTTTCTTT. It yields the protein CASSKYRGPVLSEAFF.

This clone appeared a single time. The chain employs TRBV18 and TRBJ1-1, with a possible D match to TRBD1 (5 bases). V lost 6 bases and J 4 bases, leaving 15 bases between the germline ends. The CDR3 runs 14 residues. CDR1 is KGHSH, CDR2 LQKENI, per germline. The CDR3 DNA reads as TGTGCCAGCTCCCTTAATCCCCAGGGCACTGAAGCTTTCTTT. This codes for CASSLNPQGTEAFF.

The V gene is TRBV6-5, the J gene TRBJ2-7, with no clear D. V lost 6 bases and J 0 bases, leaving 6 bases between the germline ends. Germline CDR1 MNHEY, CDR2 SVGAGI. This CDR3 spans 12 amino acids. CDR3 in DNA: TGTGCCAGCAGCCGCGACTCCTACGAGCAGTACTTC. Amino acids: CASSRDSYEQYF.

The chain joins TRBV19 to TRBJ2-7; tentative D call: TRBD2 (6 bases). The CDR3 consists of 14 residues. Trimming removed 11 bases from V and 3 bases from J, with 20 bases in between. CDR1 is LNHDA and CDR2 is SQIVND in the germline V gene (reference sequence). Written as DNA, the CDR3 is TGTGCCCCGAGGTTGGGAGGTACCTACTACGAGCAGTACTTC. Its protein is CAPRLGGTYYEQYF. Drawing the rest from reference TRBV19 and TRBJ2-7, the complete variable domain is DGGITQSPKYLFRKEGQNVTLSCEQNLNHDAMYWYRQDPGQGLRLIYYSQIVNDFQKGDIAEGYSVSREKKESFPLTVTSAQKNPTAFYLCAPRLGGTYYEQYFGPGTRLTVT.

The chain uses TRBV14 and TRBJ2-1, with 11 nucleotides matching TRBD2. The CDR3 is 15 amino acids. The J segment lost 7 bases and the V segment lost 4 bases, leaving 6 bases of the junction unmatched. Germline V CDR1 and CDR2: SGHDN, FVKESK. As DNA, the CDR3 is TGTGCCAGCAGCCCTCGACTAGCGGGATGGAATGAGCAGTTCTTC. Residues: CASSPRLAGWNEQFF.

This chain uses TRBV7-6 with TRBJ1-4; 8 positions agree with TRBD1. CDR3 length: 14 amino acids. CDR1 and CDR2 (germline): SGHVS, FNYEAQ. J lost 7 bases, V lost 5 bases, and 6 bases had no gene match. Here the CDR3 DNA reads TGTGCCAGCAGCCGGACAGGGTCTAGTGAAAAACTGTTTTTT. It translates to CASSRTGSSEKLFF.

Written as DNA, the CDR3 is TGCAGCGTTGAGGACAGTGGCTACACCTTC. Amino acids: CSVEDSGYTF. V usage is TRBV29-1 and J usage is TRBJ1-2, with D perhaps matching TRBD1 (6 bases). The germline V gene encodes CDR1 SQVTM and CDR2 ANQGSEA. Trimming shortened V by 3 bases and J by 7 bases, and 6 bases separated the two germline ends. The CDR3 contains 10 residues. Full variable domain (outside the CDR3, taken from reference TRBV29-1 and TRBJ1-2): SAVISQKPSRDICQRGTSLTIQCQVDSQVTMMFWYRQQPGQSLTLIATANQGSEATYESGFVIDKFPISRPNLTFSTLTVSNMSPEDSSIYLCSVEDSGYTFGSGTRLTVV.

CDR3 sequence (DNA): TGTGCCAGCAGCCCGGGACAGGGGCGCGCTAGCTCTGGAAACACCATATATTTT. Its protein product is CASSPGQGRASSGNTIYF. J is TRBJ1-3 and V is TRBV3-1 (or the pseudogene TRBV3-2); 10 nucleotides match TRBD1. V lost 4 bases, J lost 0 bases, and 9 bases stayed unmatched. The germline gives CDR1 LGHDT, CDR2 YNNKEL (reference sequence). CDR3 length: 18 amino acids.

The CDR3 DNA is TGTGCCAGCAGCACAGACAGGGAGGCGGGTTGGCCTGAAGCTTTCTTT. Translated, it gives CASSTDREAGWPEAFF. The genes are TRBV7-9 and TRBJ1-1; 7 nucleotides line up with TRBD1. The CDR3 spans 16 residues. In germline, CDR1 is SEHNR, CDR2 FQNEAQ (reference sequence). Trimming cost V 5 bases and J 6 bases; bases outside gene matches: 15. The full variable domain, rest sourced from reference TRBV7-9 and TRBJ1-1, is DTGVSQNPRHKITKRGQNVTFRCDPISEHNRLYWYRQTLGQGPEFLTYFQNEAQLEKSRLLSDRFSAERPKGSFSTLEIQRTEQGDSAMYLCASSTDREAGWPEAFFGQGTRLTVV.

This CDR3 reads CASTYSGSGTDTQYF. The CDR3 nucleotides are TGTGCCAGCACCTACAGTGGAAGTGGCACAGATACGCAGTATTTT. V usage is TRBV28 and J usage is TRBJ2-3; D not resolved. The CDR3 sequence is 15 residues long. Germline lookup yields CDR1 MDHEN and CDR2 SYDVKM. With 7 bases removed from V and 1 base from J, the gap between germline ends came to 15 bases.

The rearrangement links TRBV30 to TRBJ1-2; no clear D. Per the germline V gene, CDR1 is GTSNPN and CDR2 is SVGIG (reference sequence). The V and J ends lost 1 base and 3 bases respectively, with 18 bases between them. The CDR3 sequence is 16 residues long. The DNA for the CDR3 is TGTGCCTGGAGTGAGTCGTCGGCCCTAGGTGACTATGGCTACACCTTC. It yields the protein CAWSESSALGDYGYTF.

In DNA, the CDR3 is TGTGCCAGCAGCGCAAGCAGGGATCCTCTCCAGCCCCAGCATTTT. Translated: CASSASRDPLQPQHF. This chain links TRBV7-8 with TRBJ1-5, with D possibly TRBD1 on 5 matching bases. Germline CDR1 and CDR2: SGHVS and FQNEAQ. Trimming removed 5 bases at V and 7 bases at J, with 18 bases between. This CDR3 has 15 amino acids.

This clone was counted once. The gene calls are TRBV6-2 or TRBV6-3 and TRBJ2-6, with 9 nucleotides matching TRBD2. The trim removed 7 bases at V and 4 bases at J, leaving 20 bases unmatched. Germline V CDR1 and CDR2: MNHEY, SVGEGT. This CDR3 has 20 residues. The CDR3 sequence is CASTPRVETSGYLGANVLTF. The CDR3, as DNA: TGTGCCAGCACCCCTAGAGTGGAGACTAGCGGATATCTGGGGGCCAACGTCCTGACTTTC.

This clone has a count of ten or more. The gene calls are TRBV3-1 (or the pseudogene TRBV3-2) and TRBJ1-2, with D possibly TRBD1 on 5 matching bases. This CDR3 has 16 residues. Trimming took off 0 bases at V and 5 bases at J, with 16 bases between the two ends. Per the germline V gene, CDR1 is LGHDT and CDR2 is YNNKEL (reference sequence). CDR3 region: CASSQEIAGGEYGYTF. The DNA of the CDR3 is TGTGCCAGCAGCCAAGAAATAGCGGGGGGGGAGTATGGCTACACCTTC.

This chain uses TRBV3-1 (or the pseudogene TRBV3-2) with TRBJ2-2; D may be TRBD1 (6 bases). Germline CDR1 and CDR2: LGHDT and YNNKEL (reference sequence). The CDR3 extends over 17 amino acids. Trimming pared 4 bases from V and 3 bases from J, leaving 18 bases between. The CDR3 sequence: CASSRRSWTAYTGELFF. The CDR3 region has the DNA TGTGCCAGCAGCCGCCGGAGCTGGACAGCTTACACCGGGGAGCTGTTTTTT.

This clone has just one count. V gene TRBV29-1 combines with J gene TRBJ2-5; 14 nucleotides line up with TRBD2. Germline V gives CDR1 SQVTM, CDR2 ANQGSEA. The junction had 4 bases not matched to a gene; V was cut back by 4 bases and J by 0 bases. This CDR3 region has 16 residues. CDR3 region: CSVAGGLAGDQETQYF. CDR3 DNA: TGCAGCGTTGCTGGGGGACTAGCGGGGGACCAAGAGACCCAGTACTTC.

The chain employs TRBV6-5 and TRBJ2-5; the D is unclear. Germline loops: CDR1 MNHEY, CDR2 SVGAGI. There are 12 residues in the CDR3. V dropped 6 bases and J dropped 5 bases, with 10 bases sitting between them. The DNA for the CDR3 is TGTGCCAGCAGGGCTTCGCGGGAGACCCAGTACTTC. Its translation is CASRASRETQYF.